This entry lists 27 T cell receptor beta chains sequenced from one sample in a study of blood T cell repertoires in COVID-19. TCRdb's table, derived via immunoSEQ multiplex PCR, lists solely in-frame clones and lacks some. This sample has over 120,000 clones, with roughly 73% found just once. Sample: peripheral blood. The receptors stem from a woman in her 50s with active or convalescent COVID-19.

The J gene is TRBJ2-3, the V gene TRBV4-2; 8 bases map to TRBD2. V gave up 0 bases and J gave up 11 bases; unmatched junction bases: 13. CDR3 size: 16 residues. Germline V gives CDR1 LGHNA, CDR2 YNFKEQ. In DNA, the CDR3 is TGTGCCAGCAGCCAAGAGCGGGGGGCCACCTTGGGAGGGCAGTATTTT. It codes for CASSQERGATLGGQYF.

The V call is TRBV6-1, the J call TRBJ1-4; no clear D. The germline gives CDR1 MNHNS, CDR2 SASEGT. Trimming left V 2 bases short and J 0 bases short, with 10 bases between. CDR3 length: 16 amino acids. The CDR3 nucleotides are TGTGCCAGCAGTGAAATCCGGTATGCAACTAATGAAAAACTGTTTTTT. Translated, it gives CASSEIRYATNEKLFF.

This clone was seen more than once but under ten times. The chain links TRBV2 to TRBJ1-6; no reliable D call. The CDR3 sequence is 13 residues long. Germline V gene sequence: CDR1 SNHLY, CDR2 FYNNEI. Trimming took 6 bases from V and 7 from J, leaving 10 bases between them. The DNA of the CDR3 is TGTGCCAGCAGGGCAGTCAAGAATTCACCCCTCCACTTT. Translating gives CASRAVKNSPLHF.

The rearrangement links TRBV27 to TRBJ2-7, with 10 bases fitting TRBD1. In germline, CDR1 is MNHEY, CDR2 SMNVEV (reference sequence). The CDR3 contains 16 residues. V lost 8 bases and J lost 3; bases outside the gene matches: 13. The CDR3 loop is CASRPYGTGDDYEQYF. CDR3 sequence (DNA): TGTGCCAGCCGCCCCTATGGGACAGGGGATGACTACGAGCAGTACTTC.

The CDR3 bases are TGTGCCAGCAGCCCCCGTAACGCGGGGGAGAACACTGAAGCTTTCTTT. Its protein product is CASSPRNAGENTEAFF. The chain employs TRBV7-9 and TRBJ1-1; tentatively, D is TRBD1 (5 bases). Germline V gene sequence: CDR1 SEHNR, CDR2 FQNEAQ (reference sequence). Between the trimmed V and J ends, which lost 5 bases and 1 base, there was a span of 17 bases. The CDR3 spans 16 residues. Full variable domain (rest looked up from reference TRBV7-9 and TRBJ1-1): DTGVSQNPRHKITKRGQNVTFRCDPISEHNRLYWYRQTLGQGPEFLTYFQNEAQLEKSRLLSDRFSAERPKGSFSTLEIQRTEQGDSAMYLCASSPRNAGENTEAFFGQGTRLTVV.

The chain combines TRBV5-5 with TRBJ1-2, with TRBD1 matching over 12 bases. Losses at the gene ends were 4 bases for V and 4 bases for J; bases not matched to a gene: 2. The CDR3 extends over 14 amino acids. Germline assignment: CDR1 SGHKS and CDR2 YYEKEE (reference sequence). The CDR3 protein is CASSRDRGPYGYTF. The CDR3 nucleotides read TGTGCCAGCAGCCGGGACAGGGGGCCCTATGGCTACACCTTC.

The gene calls are TRBV24-1 and TRBJ2-1; possibly TRBD1 for D (6 bases). This CDR3 is built from 14 residues. The V end was cut by 8 bases, the J end by 8 bases, with 18 bases between. The germline CDR1 and CDR2 sequences are KGHDR and SFDVKD. The DNA for the CDR3 is TGTGCCACCAATACTCCAGGGGATCGGGATGAGCAGTTCTTC. Its translation: CATNTPGDRDEQFF.

The rearrangement links TRBV19 to TRBJ1-5; 8 bases fit TRBD1. Looked up from germline, CDR1 is LNHDA and CDR2 is SQIVND (reference sequence). The CDR3 is made up of 14 amino acids. The V gene end was trimmed by 4 bases and the J gene end by 4 bases; junction bases not matched to a gene: 3. CDR3 DNA: TGTGCCAGTAGTAGCGACAGGGGTAATCAGCCCCAGCATTTT. Protein: CASSSDRGNQPQHF. The full variable domain, with the rest looked up from reference TRBV19 and TRBJ1-5, is DGGITQSPKYLFRKEGQNVTLSCEQNLNHDAMYWYRQDPGQGLRLIYYSQIVNDFQKGDIAEGYSVSREKKESFPLTVTSAQKNPTAFYLCASSSDRGNQPQHFGDGTRLSIL.

The V gene is TRBV6-2 or TRBV6-3, the J gene TRBJ1-5, with 7 positions matching TRBD1. The CDR3 totals 13 residues. Germline V gene data show CDR1 as MNHEY and CDR2 as SVGEGT. J was trimmed by 5 bases and V by 5 bases; bases with no gene match: 3. The CDR3 protein is CASSDRVYQPQHF. CDR3 nucleotides: TGTGCCAGCAGTGACAGGGTTTATCAGCCCCAGCATTTT.

The chain joins TRBV6-5 to TRBJ1-2; D may be TRBD1 (5 bases). Per germline, CDR1 MNHEY and CDR2 SVGAGI. V dropped 5 bases and J dropped 8 bases, with 15 bases sitting between them. The length of the CDR3 is 13 residues. The CDR3 loop is CASSMRPGEGYTF. CDR3 bases: TGTGCCAGCAGTATGAGACCGGGGGAGGGCTACACCTTC.

This clone was seen only a few times. This rearrangement joins TRBV27 to TRBJ2-1, with 9 bases matching TRBD1. From germline, CDR1 is MNHEY and CDR2 SMNVEV (reference sequence). CDR3 length: 15 amino acids. V shed 5 bases, J shed 2 bases, and the junction held 4 bases outside the gene matches. The CDR3 DNA reads TGTGCCAGCAGTCCCGGGACAGGGCCCTACAATGAGCAGTTCTTC. Encoded protein: CASSPGTGPYNEQFF.

The genes are TRBV7-9 and TRBJ2-3; TRBD2 aligns across 7 bases. V lost 2 bases and J lost 4; bases outside the gene matches: 3. The CDR3 has 14 amino acids. In germline, CDR1 is SEHNR, CDR2 FQNEAQ (reference sequence). The CDR3 nucleotides are TGTGCCAGCAGCTTAAGGGCGGGAGCAGATACGCAGTATTTT. This encodes CASSLRAGADTQYF.

The rearrangement links TRBV5-1 to TRBJ1-2, with D possibly being TRBD1 (6 bases). V gave up 4 bases and J gave up 6 bases, with 13 bases separating them. This CDR3 has 13 residues. Germline V gene data show CDR1 as SGHRS and CDR2 as YFSETQ. In DNA form, the CDR3 reads TGCGCCAGCAGCCGACAGGTTTGGGATGGCTACACCTTC. It codes for CASSRQVWDGYTF.

This chain connects TRBV28 to TRBJ2-5; 7 nucleotides match TRBD2. CDR1 and CDR2 from the germline V gene are MDHEN and SYDVKM. This CDR3 has 15 residues. V lost 6 bases and J lost 0; bases outside the gene matches: 7. The DNA for the CDR3 is TGTGCCAGCAGCCCTGGGGGGGACTACCAAGAGACCCAGTACTTC. Protein: CASSPGGDYQETQYF.

This clone has just a few counts. In DNA form, the CDR3 reads TGTGCCAGCAGCCCGGGACACTCAAACTATGGCTACACCTTC. Translating gives CASSPGHSNYGYTF. The rearrangement uses TRBV6-5 and TRBJ1-2; tentatively, D is TRBD1 (6 bases). The CDR3 runs to 14 residues. Germline-derived CDR1 and CDR2 are MNHEY and SVGAGI. V dropped 6 bases and J dropped 2 bases, with 13 bases sitting between them.

This chain connects TRBV5-1 to TRBJ1-1, with D uncertain. Germline V gene lookup returns CDR1 SGHRS and CDR2 YFSETQ. This CDR3 is 13 amino acids long. V was cut by 7 bases and J by 1 base, with 11 bases left in between. CDR3 DNA sequence: TGCGCCAGCGGCATGACGGGGAACACTGAAGCTTTCTTT. Residues: CASGMTGNTEAFF.

This clone was seen more than once but under ten times. The chain joins TRBV13 to TRBJ1-1; TRBD1 agrees at 7 bases. J was trimmed by 3 bases and V by 5 bases; bases with no gene match: 9. The CDR3 consists of 15 residues. Germline V gene data show CDR1 as PRHDT and CDR2 as FYEKMQ (reference sequence). The CDR3 spells CASSAPQGTHTEAFF. The CDR3 nucleotides read TGTGCCAGCAGCGCGCCACAGGGGACCCACACTGAAGCTTTCTTT.

As for this clone: Different DNA sequences within this sample yield the same CDR3. The chain uses TRBV30 and TRBJ2-3; D may be TRBD2 (5 bases). The CDR3 consists of 14 residues. Germline V CDR1 and CDR2: GTSNPN, SVGIG (reference sequence). Trimming shortened V by 3 bases and J by 1 base, and 11 bases separated the two germline ends. CDR3 protein: CAWSAGGGTDTQYF. CDR3 coding DNA: TGTGCCTGGAGCGCGGGCGGCGGCACAGATACGCAGTATTTT.

The V gene is TRBV27, the J gene TRBJ1-2, with a possible D match to TRBD1 (6 bases). Germline V gene lookup returns CDR1 MNHEY and CDR2 SMNVEV (reference sequence). The CDR3 contains 13 residues. Trimming shortened V by 6 bases and J by 8 bases, and 16 bases separated the two germline ends. This CDR3 is CASSGTFSGGYTF. As DNA, the CDR3 is TGTGCCAGCAGCGGGACATTCTCGGGAGGCTACACCTTC.

The gene calls are TRBV7-2 and TRBJ1-3; D gene unclear. V was trimmed by 4 bases and J by 3 bases, leaving 4 bases between them. The CDR3 runs 12 residues. Germline V CDR1 and CDR2: SGHTA, FQGNSA. The CDR3 is CASSSHGNTIYF. The CDR3 nucleotides are TGTGCCAGCAGCTCCCATGGAAACACCATATATTTT.

The chain is built from TRBV14 and TRBJ2-5, with D uncertain. The length of the CDR3 is 16 residues. V shed 0 bases and J shed 2 bases, with 13 bases lying between them. Germline CDR1 SGHDN, CDR2 FVKESK. The CDR3 loop reads CASSQEIVSLQETQYF. The DNA for the CDR3 is TGTGCCAGCAGCCAAGAAATAGTCTCCCTTCAAGAGACCCAGTACTTC.

The chain links TRBV6-1 to TRBJ1-3, with D possibly being TRBD1 (6 bases). Per germline, CDR1 MNHNS and CDR2 SASEGT. CDR3 length: 14 residues. V lost 2 bases to trimming and J lost 2 bases, with 7 bases between them. The CDR3 DNA reads as TGTGCCAGCAGTGAAAGGACAGCTGGAAACACCATATATTTT. This encodes CASSERTAGNTIYF.

V gene TRBV27 combines with J gene TRBJ2-2, with 9 bases aligning to TRBD1. CDR1 is MNHEY and CDR2 is SMNVEV in the germline V gene (reference sequence). V shed 0 bases, J shed 3 bases, and the junction held 2 bases outside the gene matches. CDR3 length equals 16 residues. The CDR3 region has the DNA TGTGCCAGCAGTTTATCGGGGACAGGGTACACCGGGGAGCTGTTTTTT. Its translation: CASSLSGTGYTGELFF.

The chain couples TRBV2 to TRBJ1-5, with D maybe TRBD1 (6 bases). Trimming took off 4 bases at V and 6 bases at J, with 13 bases between the two ends. The CDR3 is 14 residues long. The germline V gene has CDR1 SNHLY and CDR2 FYNNEI. The CDR3 sequence is CASSGVRGSQPQHF. The CDR3 nucleotides read TGTGCCAGCAGTGGTGTAAGGGGGAGTCAGCCCCAGCATTTT.

This chain links TRBV7-8 with TRBJ2-1; 9 bases are shared with TRBD1. Germline values: CDR1 SGHVS, CDR2 FQNEAQ. The CDR3 sequence is 16 residues long. V shed 5 bases and J 7 bases; nucleotides not matched to a gene: 12. Here the CDR3 reads CASSTRLQGARNEQFF. CDR3 nucleotides: TGTGCCAGCAGCACCAGACTACAGGGGGCTCGGAATGAGCAGTTCTTC.

The gene calls are TRBV19 and TRBJ1-5; 12 positions agree with TRBD1. The ends lost 5 bases at V and 2 bases at J; junction bases unmatched: 4. The germline V gene has CDR1 LNHDA and CDR2 SQIVND (reference sequence). The CDR3 runs 16 residues. CDR3 nucleotide sequence: TGTGCCAGTAGTTGGGACAGGGGGCTTCGCAATCAGCCCCAGCATTTT. Its protein is CASSWDRGLRNQPQHF.

V usage is TRBV7-8 and J usage is TRBJ1-5; 8 nucleotides agree with TRBD1. CDR1 is SGHVS, CDR2 FQNEAQ, per germline. Trimming took 5 bases from V and 1 from J; bases not matched to a gene: 19. The CDR3 has 20 residues. The CDR3 nucleotides read TGTGCCAGCAGCCGTTTGGGCGCCCAGCAGGGGGCGGTAAGCAATCAGCCCCAGCATTTT. It yields the protein CASSRLGAQQGAVSNQPQHF.